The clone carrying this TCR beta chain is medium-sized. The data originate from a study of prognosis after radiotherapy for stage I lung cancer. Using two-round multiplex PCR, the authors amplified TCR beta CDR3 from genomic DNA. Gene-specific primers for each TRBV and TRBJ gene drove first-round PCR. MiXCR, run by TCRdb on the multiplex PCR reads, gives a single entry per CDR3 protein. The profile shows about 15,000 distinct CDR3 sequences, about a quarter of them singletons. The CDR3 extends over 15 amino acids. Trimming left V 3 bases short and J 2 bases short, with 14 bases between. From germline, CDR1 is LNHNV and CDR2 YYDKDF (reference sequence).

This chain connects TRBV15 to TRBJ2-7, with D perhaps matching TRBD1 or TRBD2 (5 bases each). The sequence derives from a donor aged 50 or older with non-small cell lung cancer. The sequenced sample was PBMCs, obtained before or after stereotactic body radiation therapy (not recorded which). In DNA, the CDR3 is TGTGCCACCAGCAGGGGGGAGAGGGTACCCTACGAGCAGTACTTC. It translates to CATSRGERVPYEQYF.